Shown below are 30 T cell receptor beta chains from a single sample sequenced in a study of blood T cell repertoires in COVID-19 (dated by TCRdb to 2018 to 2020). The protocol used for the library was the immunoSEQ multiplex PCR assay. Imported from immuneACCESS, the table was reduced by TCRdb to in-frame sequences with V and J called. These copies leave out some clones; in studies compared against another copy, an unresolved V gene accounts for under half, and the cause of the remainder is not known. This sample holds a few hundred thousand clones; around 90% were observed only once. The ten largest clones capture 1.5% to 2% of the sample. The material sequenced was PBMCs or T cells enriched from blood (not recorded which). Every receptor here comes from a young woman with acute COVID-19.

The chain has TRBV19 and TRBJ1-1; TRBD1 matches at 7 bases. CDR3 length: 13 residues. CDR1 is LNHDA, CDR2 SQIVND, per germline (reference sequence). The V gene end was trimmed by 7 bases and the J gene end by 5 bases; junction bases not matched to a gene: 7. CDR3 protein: CASKGAGETEAFF. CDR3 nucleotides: TGTGCCAGTAAGGGGGCAGGGGAGACTGAAGCTTTCTTT.

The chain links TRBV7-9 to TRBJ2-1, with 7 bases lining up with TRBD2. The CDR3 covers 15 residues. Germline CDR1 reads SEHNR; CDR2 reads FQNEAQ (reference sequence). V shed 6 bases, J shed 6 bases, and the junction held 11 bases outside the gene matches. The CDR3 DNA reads TGTGCCAGCAGAAAGCAGGTCGCTAGCGGCAATGAGCAGTTCTTC. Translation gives CASRKQVASGNEQFF.

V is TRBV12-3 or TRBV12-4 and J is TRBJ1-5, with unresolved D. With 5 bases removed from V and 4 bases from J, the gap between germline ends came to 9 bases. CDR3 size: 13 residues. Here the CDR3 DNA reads TGTGCCAGCAGTACCGGAGCTAATCAGCCCCAGCATTTT. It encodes CASSTGANQPQHF.

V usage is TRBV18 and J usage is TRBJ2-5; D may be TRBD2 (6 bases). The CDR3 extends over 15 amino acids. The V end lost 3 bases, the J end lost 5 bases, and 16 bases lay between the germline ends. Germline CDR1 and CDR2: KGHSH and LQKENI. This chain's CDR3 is CASSPSQAGTETQYF. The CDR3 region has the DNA TGTGCCAGCTCACCTTCCCAGGCGGGGACGGAGACCCAGTACTTC.

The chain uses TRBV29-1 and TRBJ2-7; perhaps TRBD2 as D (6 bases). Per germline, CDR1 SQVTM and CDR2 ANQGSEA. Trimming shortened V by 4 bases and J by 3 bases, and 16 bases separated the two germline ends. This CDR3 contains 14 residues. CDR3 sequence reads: CSVVGGLGGYEQYF. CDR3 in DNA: TGCAGCGTTGTTGGTGGATTGGGGGGCTACGAGCAGTACTTC.

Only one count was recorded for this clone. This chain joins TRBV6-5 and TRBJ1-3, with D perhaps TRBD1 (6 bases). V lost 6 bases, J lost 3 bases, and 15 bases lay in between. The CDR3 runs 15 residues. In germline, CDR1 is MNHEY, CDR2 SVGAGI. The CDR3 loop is CASSALGTHGNTIYF. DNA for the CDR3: TGTGCCAGCAGCGCACTAGGGACACATGGAAACACCATATATTTT.

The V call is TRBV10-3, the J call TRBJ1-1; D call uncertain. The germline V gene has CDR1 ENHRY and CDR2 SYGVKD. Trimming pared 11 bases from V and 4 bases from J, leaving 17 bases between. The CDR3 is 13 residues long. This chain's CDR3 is CAHTREVGTEAFF. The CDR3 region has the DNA TGTGCCCACACGCGGGAGGTGGGCACTGAAGCTTTCTTT.

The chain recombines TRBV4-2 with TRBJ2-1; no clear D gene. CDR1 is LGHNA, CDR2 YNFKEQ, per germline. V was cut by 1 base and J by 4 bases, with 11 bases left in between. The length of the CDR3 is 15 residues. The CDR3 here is CASSQGGFGYNEQFF. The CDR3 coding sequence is TGTGCCAGCAGCCAAGGAGGCTTCGGGTACAATGAGCAGTTCTTC.

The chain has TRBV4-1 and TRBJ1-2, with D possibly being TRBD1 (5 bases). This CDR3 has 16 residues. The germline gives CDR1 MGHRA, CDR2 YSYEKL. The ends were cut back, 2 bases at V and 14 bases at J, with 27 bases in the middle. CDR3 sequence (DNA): TGCGCCAGCAGCCAACCGACGAGGGAGGGACTCCTGGGAAGGACCTTC. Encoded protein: CASSQPTREGLLGRTF.

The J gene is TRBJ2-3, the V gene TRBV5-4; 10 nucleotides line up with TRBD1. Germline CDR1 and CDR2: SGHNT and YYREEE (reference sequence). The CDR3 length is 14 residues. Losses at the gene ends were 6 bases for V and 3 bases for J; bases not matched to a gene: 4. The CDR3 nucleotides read TGTGCCAGCACCCGGACAGGGGGTACAGATACGCAGTATTTT. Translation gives CASTRTGGTDTQYF. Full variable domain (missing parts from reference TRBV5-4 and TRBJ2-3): ETGVTQSPTHLIKTRGQQVTLRCSSQSGHNTVSWYQQALGQGPQFIFQYYREEENGRGNFPPRFSGLQFPNYSSELNVNALELDDSALYLCASTRTGGTDTQYFGPGTRLTVL.

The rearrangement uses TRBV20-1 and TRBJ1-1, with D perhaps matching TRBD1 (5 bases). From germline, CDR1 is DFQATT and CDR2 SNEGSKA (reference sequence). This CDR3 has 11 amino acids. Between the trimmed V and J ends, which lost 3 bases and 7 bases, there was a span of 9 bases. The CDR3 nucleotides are TGCAGTGCTAGTCGACAGAGTGAAGCTTTCTTT. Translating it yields CSASRQSEAFF.

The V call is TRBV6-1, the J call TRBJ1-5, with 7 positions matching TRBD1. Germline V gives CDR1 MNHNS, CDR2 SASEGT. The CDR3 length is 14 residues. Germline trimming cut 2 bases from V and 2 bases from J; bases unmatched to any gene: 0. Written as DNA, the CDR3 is TGTGCCAGCAGTGAACAGGGGGGCAATCAGCCCCAGCATTTT. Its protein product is CASSEQGGNQPQHF.

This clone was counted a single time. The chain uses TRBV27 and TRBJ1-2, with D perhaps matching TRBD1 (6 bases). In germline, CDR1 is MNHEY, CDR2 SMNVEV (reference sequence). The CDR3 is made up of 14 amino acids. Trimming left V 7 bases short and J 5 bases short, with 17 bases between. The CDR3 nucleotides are TGTGCCAGCAAGTCCGCGGGGGCAGGTTATGGCTACACCTTC. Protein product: CASKSAGAGYGYTF.

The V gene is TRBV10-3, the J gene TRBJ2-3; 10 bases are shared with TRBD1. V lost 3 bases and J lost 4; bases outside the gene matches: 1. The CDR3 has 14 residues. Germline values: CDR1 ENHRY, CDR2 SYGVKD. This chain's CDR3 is CAISDGQGADTQYF. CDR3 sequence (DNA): TGTGCCATCAGTGATGGACAGGGGGCAGATACGCAGTATTTT.

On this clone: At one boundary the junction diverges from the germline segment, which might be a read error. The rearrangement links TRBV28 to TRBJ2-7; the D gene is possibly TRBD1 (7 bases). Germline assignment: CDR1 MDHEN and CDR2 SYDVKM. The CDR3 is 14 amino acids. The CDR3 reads CASSYDRDSSEQYF. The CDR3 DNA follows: TGTGCCAGCAGTTACGACAGGGACTCCTCCGAGCAGTACTTC.

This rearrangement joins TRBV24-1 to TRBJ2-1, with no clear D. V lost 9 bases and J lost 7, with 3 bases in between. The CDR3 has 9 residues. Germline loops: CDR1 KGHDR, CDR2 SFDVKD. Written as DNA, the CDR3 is TGTGCCACCTCGAATGAGCAGTTCTTC. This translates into CATSNEQFF.

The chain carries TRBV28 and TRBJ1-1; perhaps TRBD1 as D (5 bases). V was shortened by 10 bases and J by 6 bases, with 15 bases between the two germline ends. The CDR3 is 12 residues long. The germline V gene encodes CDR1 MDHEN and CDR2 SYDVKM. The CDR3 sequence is CATGGGFSEAFF. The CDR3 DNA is TGTGCCACCGGGGGGGGATTCTCTGAAGCTTTCTTT.

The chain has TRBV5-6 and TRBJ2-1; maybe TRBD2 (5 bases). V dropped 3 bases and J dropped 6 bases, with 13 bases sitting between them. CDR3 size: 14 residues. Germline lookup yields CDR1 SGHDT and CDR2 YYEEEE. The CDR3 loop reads CASSYPPAGNEQFF. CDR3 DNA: TGTGCCAGCAGCTACCCCCCGGCGGGCAATGAGCAGTTCTTC.

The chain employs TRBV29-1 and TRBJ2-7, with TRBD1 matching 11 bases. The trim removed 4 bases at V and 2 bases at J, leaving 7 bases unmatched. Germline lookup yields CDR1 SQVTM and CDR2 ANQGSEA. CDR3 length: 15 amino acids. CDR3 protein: CSVVTGTGGTYEQYF. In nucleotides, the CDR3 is TGCAGCGTTGTGACCGGGACAGGGGGAACCTACGAGCAGTACTTC.

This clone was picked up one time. In DNA, the CDR3 is TGTGCCAGCAGCCAAGTTATAGGACAGGGACTTTCTAGGACTGGAAACACCATATATTTT. Translated: CASSQVIGQGLSRTGNTIYF. The V gene is TRBV3-1 (or the pseudogene TRBV3-2), the J gene TRBJ1-3, with 8 positions matching TRBD1. CDR1 is LGHDT, CDR2 YNNKEL, per germline (reference sequence). V trimming: 1 base; J trimming: 2 bases; junction bases outside the gene matches: 16. The length of the CDR3 is 20 residues.

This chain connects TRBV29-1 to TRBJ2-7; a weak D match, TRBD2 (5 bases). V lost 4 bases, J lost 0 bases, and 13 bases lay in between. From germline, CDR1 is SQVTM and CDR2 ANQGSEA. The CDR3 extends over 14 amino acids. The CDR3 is CSVGTPDSSYEQYF. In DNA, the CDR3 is TGCAGCGTTGGGACTCCTGATTCCTCCTACGAGCAGTACTTC.

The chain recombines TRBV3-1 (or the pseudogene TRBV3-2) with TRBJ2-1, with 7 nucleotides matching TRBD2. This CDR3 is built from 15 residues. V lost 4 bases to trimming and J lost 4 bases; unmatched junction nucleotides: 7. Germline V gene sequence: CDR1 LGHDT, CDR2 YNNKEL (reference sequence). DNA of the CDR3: TGTGCCAGCAGCCCTCCGCGGGAGAGATACAATGAGCAGTTCTTC. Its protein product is CASSPPRERYNEQFF.

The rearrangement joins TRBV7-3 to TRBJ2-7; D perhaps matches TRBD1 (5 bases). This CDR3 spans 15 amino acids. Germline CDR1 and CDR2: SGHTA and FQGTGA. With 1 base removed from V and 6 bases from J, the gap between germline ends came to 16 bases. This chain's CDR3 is CASSLNIAGPGEQYF. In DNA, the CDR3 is TGTGCCAGCAGCTTAAATATAGCAGGGCCCGGCGAGCAGTACTTC.

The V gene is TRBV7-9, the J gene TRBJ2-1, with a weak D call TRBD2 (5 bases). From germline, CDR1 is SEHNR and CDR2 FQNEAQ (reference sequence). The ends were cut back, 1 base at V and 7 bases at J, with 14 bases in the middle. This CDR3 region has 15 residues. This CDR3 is CASSLVGQRENEQFF. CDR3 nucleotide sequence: TGTGCCAGCAGCTTAGTGGGCCAGAGGGAAAATGAGCAGTTCTTC.

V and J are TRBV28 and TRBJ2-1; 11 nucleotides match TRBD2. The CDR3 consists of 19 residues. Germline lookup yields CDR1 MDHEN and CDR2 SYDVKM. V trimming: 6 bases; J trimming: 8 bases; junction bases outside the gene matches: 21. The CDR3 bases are TGTGCCAGCAGCAAACTTTACCCCCGCTCTAGCGGGAGGTTCGATGAGCAGTTCTTC. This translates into CASSKLYPRSSGRFDEQFF.

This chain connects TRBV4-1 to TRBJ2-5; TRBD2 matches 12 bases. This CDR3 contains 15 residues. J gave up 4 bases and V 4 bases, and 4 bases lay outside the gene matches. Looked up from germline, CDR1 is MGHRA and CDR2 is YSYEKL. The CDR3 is CASSPGTSGLETQYF. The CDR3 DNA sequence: TGCGCCAGCAGCCCCGGGACTAGCGGGCTAGAGACCCAGTACTTC.

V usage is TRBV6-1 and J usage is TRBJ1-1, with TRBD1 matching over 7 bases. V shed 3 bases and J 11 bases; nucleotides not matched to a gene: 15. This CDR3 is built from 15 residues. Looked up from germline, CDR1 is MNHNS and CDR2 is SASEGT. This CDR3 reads CASSERQGPGVRAFF. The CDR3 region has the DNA TGTGCCAGCAGTGAGAGACAGGGCCCGGGTGTAAGGGCTTTCTTT.

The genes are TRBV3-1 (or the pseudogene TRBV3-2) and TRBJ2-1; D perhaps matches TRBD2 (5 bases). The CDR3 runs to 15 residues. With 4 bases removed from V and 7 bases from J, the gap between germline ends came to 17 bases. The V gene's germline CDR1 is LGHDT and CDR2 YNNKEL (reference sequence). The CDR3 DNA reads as TGTGCCAGCAGCCCGCCTTGGGCGGGTAGGAATGAGCAGTTCTTC. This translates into CASSPPWAGRNEQFF.

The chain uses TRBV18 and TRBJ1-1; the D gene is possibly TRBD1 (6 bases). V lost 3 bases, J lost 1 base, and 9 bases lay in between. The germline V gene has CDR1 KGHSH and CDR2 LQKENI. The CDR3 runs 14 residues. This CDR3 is CASSPQGQNTEAFF. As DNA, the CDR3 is TGTGCCAGCTCACCCCAGGGACAGAACACTGAAGCTTTCTTT.

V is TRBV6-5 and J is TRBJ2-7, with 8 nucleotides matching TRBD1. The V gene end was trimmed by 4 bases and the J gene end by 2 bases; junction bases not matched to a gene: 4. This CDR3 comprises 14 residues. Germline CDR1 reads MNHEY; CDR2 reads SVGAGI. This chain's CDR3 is CASSFRTGTYEQYF. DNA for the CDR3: TGTGCCAGCAGTTTCCGGACAGGGACCTACGAGCAGTACTTC.